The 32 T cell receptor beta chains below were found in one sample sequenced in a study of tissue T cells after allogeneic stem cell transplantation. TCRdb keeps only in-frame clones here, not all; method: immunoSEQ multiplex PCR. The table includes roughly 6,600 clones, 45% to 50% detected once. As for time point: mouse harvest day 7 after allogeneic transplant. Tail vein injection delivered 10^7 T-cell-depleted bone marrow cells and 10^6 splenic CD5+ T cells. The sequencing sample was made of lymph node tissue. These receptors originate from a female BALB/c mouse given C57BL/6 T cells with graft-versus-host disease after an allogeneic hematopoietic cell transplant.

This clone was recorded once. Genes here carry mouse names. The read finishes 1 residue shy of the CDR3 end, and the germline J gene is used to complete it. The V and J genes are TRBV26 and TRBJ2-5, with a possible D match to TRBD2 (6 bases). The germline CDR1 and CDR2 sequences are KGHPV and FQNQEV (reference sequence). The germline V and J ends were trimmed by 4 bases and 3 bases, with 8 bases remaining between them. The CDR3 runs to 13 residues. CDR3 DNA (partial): TGTGCCAGCAGTCAGGGACTTCAAGACACCCAGTAC. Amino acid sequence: CASSQGLQDTQY. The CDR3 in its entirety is CASSQGLQDTQYF.

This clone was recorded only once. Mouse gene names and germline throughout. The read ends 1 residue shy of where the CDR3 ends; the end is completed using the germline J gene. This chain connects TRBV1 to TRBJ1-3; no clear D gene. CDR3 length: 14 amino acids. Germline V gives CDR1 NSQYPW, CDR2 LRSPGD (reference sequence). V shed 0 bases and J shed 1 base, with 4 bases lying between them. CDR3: CTCSADGSGNTLYF. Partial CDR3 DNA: TGCACCTGCAGTGCAGATGGGTCTGGAAATACGCTCTAT.

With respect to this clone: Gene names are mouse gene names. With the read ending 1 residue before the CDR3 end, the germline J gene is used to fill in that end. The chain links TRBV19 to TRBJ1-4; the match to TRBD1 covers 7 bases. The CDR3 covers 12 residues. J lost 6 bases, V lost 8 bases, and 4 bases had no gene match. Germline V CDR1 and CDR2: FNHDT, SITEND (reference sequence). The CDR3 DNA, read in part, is TGTGCCAGGACAGGGAGAGACGAAAGATTATTT. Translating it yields CARTGRDERLF. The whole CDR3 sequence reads CARTGRDERLFF.

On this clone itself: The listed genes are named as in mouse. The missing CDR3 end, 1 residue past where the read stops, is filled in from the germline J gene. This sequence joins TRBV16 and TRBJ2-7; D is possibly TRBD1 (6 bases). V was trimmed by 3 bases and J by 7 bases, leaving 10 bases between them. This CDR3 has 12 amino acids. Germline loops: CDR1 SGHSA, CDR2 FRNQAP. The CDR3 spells CASSLAGDEQYF. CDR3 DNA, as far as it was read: TGTGCAAGCAGCTTGGCAGGGGACGAACAGTAC.

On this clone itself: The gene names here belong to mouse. This chain's CDR3 is CASSTSLGERDTQYF. Partial CDR3 DNA: TGTGCCAGCTCTACCTCACTGGGAGAGAGGGACACCCAGTAC. This rearrangement joins TRBV12-1 to TRBJ2-5, with D possibly being TRBD2 (6 bases). The read ends 1 residue before the CDR3 terminus; that terminus is restored from the germline J gene. The CDR3 loop spans 15 amino acids. V was cut by 3 bases and J by 6 bases, with 18 bases left in between. Germline-derived CDR1 and CDR2 are SGHSN and HYEKVE.

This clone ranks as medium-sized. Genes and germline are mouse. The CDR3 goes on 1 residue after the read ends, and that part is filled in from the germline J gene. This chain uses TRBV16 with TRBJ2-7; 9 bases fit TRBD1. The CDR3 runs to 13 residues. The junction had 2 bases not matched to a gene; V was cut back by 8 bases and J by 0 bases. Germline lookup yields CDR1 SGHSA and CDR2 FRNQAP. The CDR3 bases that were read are TGTGCAAGCCTGACAGGGGGCTCCTATGAACAGTAC. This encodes CASLTGGSYEQY. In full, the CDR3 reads CASLTGGSYEQYF.

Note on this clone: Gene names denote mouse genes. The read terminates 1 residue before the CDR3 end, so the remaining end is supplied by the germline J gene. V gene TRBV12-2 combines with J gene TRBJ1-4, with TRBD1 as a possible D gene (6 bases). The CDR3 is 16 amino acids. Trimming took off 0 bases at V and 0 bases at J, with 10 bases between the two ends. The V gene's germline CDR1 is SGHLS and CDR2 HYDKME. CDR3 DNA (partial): TGTGCCAGCTCTCTCAGGGGGGGAATTTCCAACGAAAGATTATTT. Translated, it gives CASSLRGGISNERLF. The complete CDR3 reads CASSLRGGISNERLFF.

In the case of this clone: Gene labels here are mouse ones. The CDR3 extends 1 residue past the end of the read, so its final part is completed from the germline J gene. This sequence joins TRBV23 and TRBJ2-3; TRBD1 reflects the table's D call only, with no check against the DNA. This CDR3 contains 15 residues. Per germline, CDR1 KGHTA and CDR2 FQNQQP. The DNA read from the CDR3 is TGCTCCAGCAGTCAAGGACAGACTAGTGCAGAAACGCTGTAT. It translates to CSSSQGQTSAETLY. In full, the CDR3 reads CSSSQGQTSAETLYF.

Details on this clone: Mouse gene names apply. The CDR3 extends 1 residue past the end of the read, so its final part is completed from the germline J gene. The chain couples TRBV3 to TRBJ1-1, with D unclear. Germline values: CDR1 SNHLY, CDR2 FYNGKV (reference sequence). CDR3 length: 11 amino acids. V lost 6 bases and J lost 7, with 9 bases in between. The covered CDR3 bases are TGTGCCAGCAGAGGGTCGGGAGAAGTCTTC. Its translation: CASRGSGEVF. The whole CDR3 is CASRGSGEVFF.

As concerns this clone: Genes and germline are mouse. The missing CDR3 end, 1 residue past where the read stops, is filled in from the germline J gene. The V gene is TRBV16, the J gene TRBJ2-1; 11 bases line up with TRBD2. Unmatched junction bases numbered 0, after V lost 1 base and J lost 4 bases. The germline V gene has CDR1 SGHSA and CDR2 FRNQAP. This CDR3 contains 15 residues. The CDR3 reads CASSLGTGGYAEQFF. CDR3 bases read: TGTGCAAGCAGCTTAGGGACTGGGGGGTATGCTGAGCAGTTC.

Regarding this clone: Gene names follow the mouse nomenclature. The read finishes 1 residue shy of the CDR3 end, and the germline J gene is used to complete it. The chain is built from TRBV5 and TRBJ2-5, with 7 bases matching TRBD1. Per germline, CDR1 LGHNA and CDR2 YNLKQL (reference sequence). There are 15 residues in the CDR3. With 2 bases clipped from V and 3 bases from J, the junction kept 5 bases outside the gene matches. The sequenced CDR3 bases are TGTGCCAGCAGCCAAAACAGGGGAGATCAAGACACCCAGTAC. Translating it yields CASSQNRGDQDTQY. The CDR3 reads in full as CASSQNRGDQDTQYF.

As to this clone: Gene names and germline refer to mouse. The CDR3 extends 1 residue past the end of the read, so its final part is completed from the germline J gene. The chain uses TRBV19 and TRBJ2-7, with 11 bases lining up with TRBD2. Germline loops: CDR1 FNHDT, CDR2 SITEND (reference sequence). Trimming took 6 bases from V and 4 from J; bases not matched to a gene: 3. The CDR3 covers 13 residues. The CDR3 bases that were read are TGTGCCAGCAAGGACTGGGGGGCGTATGAACAGTAC. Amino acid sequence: CASKDWGAYEQY. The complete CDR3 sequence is CASKDWGAYEQYF.

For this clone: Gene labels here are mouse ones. The CDR3 bases that were read are TGTGCCAGCAGTGATGGCGGGAACGAAAGATTATTT. Its translation is CASSDGGNERLF. Given in full, the CDR3 is CASSDGGNERLFF. V gene TRBV13-1 combines with J gene TRBJ1-4, with D unclear. Coverage ceases 1 residue before the CDR3 finishes, and the germline J gene fills in the end. The germline gives CDR1 NSHNY, CDR2 SYGAGN. Trimming cost V 0 bases and J 5 bases, with 5 bases left between them. CDR3 length: 13 amino acids.

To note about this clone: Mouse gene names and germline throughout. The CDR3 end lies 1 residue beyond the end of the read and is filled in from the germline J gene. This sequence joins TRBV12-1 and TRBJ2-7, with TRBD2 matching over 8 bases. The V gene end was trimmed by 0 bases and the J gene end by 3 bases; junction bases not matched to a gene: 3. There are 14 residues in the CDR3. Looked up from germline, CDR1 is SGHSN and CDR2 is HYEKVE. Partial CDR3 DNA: TGTGCCAGCTCTCTCGTTGGGGGGGGCTATGAACAGTAC. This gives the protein CASSLVGGGYEQY. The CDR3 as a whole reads CASSLVGGGYEQYF.

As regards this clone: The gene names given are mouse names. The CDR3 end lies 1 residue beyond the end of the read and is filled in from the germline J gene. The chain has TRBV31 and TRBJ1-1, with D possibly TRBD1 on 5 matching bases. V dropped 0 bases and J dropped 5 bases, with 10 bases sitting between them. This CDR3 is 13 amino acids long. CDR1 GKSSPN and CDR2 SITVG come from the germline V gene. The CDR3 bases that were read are TGTGCCTGGAGTCTACAGGCGGATACAGAAGTCTTC. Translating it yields CAWSLQADTEVF. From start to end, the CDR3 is CAWSLQADTEVFF.

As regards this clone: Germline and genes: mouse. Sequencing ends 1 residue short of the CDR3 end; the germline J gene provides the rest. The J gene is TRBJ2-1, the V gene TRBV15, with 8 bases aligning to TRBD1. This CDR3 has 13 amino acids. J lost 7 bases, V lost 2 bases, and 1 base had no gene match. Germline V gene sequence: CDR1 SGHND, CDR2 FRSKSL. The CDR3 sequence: CASSLQGAAEQFF. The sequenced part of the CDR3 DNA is TGTGCCAGCAGTTTACAGGGGGCGGCTGAGCAGTTC. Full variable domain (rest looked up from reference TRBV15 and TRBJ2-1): DAGVTQTPRHEVAEKGQTIILKCEPVSGHNDLFWYRQTKIQGLELLSYFRSKSLMEDGGAFKDRFKAEMLNSSFSTLKIQPTEPKDSAVYLCASSLQGAAEQFFGPGTRLTVL.

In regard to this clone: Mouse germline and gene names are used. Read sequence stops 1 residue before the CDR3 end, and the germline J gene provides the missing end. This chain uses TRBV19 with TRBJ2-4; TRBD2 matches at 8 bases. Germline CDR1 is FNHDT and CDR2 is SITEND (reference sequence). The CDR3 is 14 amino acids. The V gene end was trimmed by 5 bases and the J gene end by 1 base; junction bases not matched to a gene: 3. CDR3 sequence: CASSPDWGQNTLYF. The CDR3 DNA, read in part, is TGTGCCAGCAGCCCGGACTGGGGTCAAAACACCTTGTAC.

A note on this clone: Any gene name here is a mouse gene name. The CDR3 is CASSLGGQSNERLFF. The sequenced part of the CDR3 DNA is TGTGCAAGCAGCTTAGGGGGACAGTCCAACGAAAGATTATTT. The chain recombines TRBV16 with TRBJ1-4; 7 positions match TRBD1. Read data end 1 residue before the CDR3 end; the end is taken from the germline J gene. J was trimmed by 2 bases and V by 1 base; bases with no gene match: 1. Per germline, CDR1 SGHSA and CDR2 FRNQAP. The CDR3 sequence is 15 residues long.

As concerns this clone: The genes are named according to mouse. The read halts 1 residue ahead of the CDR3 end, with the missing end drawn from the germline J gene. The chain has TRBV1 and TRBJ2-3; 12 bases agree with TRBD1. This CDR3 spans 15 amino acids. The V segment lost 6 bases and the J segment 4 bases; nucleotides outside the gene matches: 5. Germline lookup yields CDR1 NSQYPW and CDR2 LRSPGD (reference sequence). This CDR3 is CTCRRGQGATETLYF. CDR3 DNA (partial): TGCACCTGCAGACGGGGACAGGGGGCTACAGAAACGCTGTAT.

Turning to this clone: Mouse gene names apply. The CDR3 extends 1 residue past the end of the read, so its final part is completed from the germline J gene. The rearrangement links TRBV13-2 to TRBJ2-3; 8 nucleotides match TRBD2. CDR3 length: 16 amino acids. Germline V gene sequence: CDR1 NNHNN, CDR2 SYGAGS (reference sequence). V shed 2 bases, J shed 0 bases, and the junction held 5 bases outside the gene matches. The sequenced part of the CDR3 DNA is TGTGCCAGCGGTGAACCGGGACTGGTTAGTGCAGAAACGCTGTAT. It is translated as CASGEPGLVSAETLY. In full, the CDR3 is CASGEPGLVSAETLYF.

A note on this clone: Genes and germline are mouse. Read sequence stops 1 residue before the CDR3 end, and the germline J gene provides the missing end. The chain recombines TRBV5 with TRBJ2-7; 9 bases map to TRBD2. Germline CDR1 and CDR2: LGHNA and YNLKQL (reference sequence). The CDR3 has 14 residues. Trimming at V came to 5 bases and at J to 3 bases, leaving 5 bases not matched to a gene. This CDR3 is CASSGDWVFYEQYF. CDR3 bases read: TGTGCCAGCAGCGGGGACTGGGTGTTCTATGAACAGTAC.

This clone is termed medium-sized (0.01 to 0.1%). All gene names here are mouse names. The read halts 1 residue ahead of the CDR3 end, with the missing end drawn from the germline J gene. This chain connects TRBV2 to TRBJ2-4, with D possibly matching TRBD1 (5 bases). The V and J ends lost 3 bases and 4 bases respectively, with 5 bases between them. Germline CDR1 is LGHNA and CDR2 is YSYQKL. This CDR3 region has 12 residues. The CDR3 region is CASSQTENTLYF. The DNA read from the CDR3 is TGTGCCAGCAGCCAGACAGAAAACACCTTGTAC. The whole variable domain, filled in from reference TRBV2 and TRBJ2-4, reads DPKIIQKPKYLVAVTGSEKILICEQYLGHNAMYWYRQSAKKPLEFMFSYSYQKLMDNQTASSRFQPQSSKKNHLDLQITALKPDDSATYFCASSQTENTLYFGAGTRLSVL.

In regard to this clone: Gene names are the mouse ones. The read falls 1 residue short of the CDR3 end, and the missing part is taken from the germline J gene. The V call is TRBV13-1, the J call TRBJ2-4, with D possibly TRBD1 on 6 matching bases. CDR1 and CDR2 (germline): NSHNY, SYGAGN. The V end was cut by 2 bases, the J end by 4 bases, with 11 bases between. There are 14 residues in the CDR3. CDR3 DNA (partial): TGTGCCAGCAGTGAGACCGGGACAAAAAACACCTTGTAC. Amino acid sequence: CASSETGTKNTLY. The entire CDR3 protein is CASSETGTKNTLYF.

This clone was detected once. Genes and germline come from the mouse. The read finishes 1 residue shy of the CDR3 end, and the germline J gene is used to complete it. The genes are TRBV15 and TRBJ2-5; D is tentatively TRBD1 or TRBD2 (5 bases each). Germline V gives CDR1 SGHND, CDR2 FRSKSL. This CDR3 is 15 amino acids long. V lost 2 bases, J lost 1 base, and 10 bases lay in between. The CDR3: CASSLRGRDQDTQYF. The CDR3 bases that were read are TGTGCCAGCAGTTTAAGGGGACGGGACCAAGACACCCAGTAC.

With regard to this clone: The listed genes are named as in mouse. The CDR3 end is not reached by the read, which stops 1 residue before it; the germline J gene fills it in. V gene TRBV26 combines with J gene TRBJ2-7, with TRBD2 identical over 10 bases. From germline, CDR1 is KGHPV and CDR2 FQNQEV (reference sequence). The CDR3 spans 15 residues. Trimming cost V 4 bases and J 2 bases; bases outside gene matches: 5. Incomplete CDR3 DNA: TGTGCCAGCAGTCCCCAGACTGGGGGGACCTATGAACAGTAC. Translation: CASSPQTGGTYEQY. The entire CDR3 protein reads CASSPQTGGTYEQYF.

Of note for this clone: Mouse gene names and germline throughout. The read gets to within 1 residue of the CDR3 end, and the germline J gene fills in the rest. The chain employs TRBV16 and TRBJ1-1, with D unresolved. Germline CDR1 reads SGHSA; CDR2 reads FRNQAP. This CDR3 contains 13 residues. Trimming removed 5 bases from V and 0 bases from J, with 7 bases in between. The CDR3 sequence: CASSPVANTEVFF. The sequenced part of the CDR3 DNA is TGTGCAAGCAGCCCCGTCGCAAACACAGAAGTCTTC.

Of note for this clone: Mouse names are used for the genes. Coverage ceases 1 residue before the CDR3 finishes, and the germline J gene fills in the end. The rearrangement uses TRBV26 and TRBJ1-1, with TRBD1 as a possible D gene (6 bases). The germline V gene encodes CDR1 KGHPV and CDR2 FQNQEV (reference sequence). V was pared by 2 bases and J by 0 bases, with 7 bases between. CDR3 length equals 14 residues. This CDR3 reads CASSLGTTNTEVFF. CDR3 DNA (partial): TGTGCCAGCAGTCTGGGGACAACAAACACAGAAGTCTTC.

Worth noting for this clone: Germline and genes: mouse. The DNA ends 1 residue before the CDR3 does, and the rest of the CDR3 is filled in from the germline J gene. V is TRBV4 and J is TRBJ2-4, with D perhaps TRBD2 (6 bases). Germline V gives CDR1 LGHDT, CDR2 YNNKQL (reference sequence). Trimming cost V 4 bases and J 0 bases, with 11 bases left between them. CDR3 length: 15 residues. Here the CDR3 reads CASSSGGPSQNTLYF. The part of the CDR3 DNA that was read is TGTGCCAGCAGCTCGGGGGGACCTAGTCAAAACACCTTGTAC.

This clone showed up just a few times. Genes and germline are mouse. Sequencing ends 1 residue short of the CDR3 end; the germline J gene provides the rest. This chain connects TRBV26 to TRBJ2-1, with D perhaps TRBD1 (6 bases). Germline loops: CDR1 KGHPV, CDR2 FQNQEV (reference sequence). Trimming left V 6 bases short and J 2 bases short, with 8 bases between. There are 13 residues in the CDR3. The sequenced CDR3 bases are TGTGCCAGCAGCGCAGGGGACTATGCTGAGCAGTTC. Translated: CASSAGDYAEQF. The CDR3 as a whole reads CASSAGDYAEQFF.

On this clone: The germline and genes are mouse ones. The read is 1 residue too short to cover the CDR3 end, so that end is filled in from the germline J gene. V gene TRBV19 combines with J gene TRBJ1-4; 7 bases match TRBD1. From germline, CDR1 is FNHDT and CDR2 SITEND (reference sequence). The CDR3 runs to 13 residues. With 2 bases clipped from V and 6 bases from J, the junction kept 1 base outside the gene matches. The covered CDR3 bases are TGTGCCAGCAGTATCGGACAGGACGAAAGATTATTT. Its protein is CASSIGQDERLF. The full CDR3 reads CASSIGQDERLFF.

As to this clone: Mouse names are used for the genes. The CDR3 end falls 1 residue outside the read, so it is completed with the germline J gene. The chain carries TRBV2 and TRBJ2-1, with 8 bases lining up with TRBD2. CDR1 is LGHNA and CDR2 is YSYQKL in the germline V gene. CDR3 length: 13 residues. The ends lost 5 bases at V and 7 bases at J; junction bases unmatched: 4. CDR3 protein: CASSGGARAEQFF. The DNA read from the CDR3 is TGTGCCAGCAGCGGGGGGGCGCGAGCTGAGCAGTTC.

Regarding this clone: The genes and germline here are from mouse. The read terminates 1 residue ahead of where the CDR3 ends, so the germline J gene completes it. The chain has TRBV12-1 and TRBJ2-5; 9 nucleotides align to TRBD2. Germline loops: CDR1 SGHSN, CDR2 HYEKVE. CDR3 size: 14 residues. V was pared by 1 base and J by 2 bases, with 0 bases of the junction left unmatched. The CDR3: CASSLGLGQDTQYF. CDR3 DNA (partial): TGTGCCAGCTCTCTGGGACTGGGCCAAGACACCCAGTAC.